What follows are 15 T cell receptor beta chains derived from one specimen sequenced in a study of blood T cell repertoires in COVID-19. Assay: immunoSEQ multiplex PCR; the TCRdb copy retains only in-frame clones and omits some. The data show around 53,000 clones, about 76% seen once. The sequencing input was peripheral blood. The receptors originated from a man between 65 and 80 years old with active or convalescent COVID-19.

This clone was observed a few times. The chain recombines TRBV5-1 with TRBJ1-2, with a weak D call TRBD1 (6 bases). The CDR3 runs 14 residues. Germline values: CDR1 SGHRS, CDR2 YFSETQ. V gave up 0 bases and J gave up 5 bases, with 11 bases separating them. CDR3 DNA sequence: TGCGCCAGCAGCTTGGTGGTAGGGACATATGGCTACACCTTC. Residues: CASSLVVGTYGYTF.

This clone was seen only once. The genes are TRBV6-5 and TRBJ2-1; D might be TRBD2 (6 bases). With 8 bases removed from V and 12 bases from J, the gap between germline ends came to 17 bases. The CDR3 loop spans 12 amino acids. The germline CDR1 and CDR2 sequences are MNHEY and SVGAGI. The chain's CDR3 is CASRDFPKGQFF. In nucleotides, the CDR3 is TGTGCCAGCCGGGACTTCCCCAAGGGGCAGTTCTTC.

The CDR3 spells CASRTVGNSPLHF. For the CDR3, the DNA is TGTGCCAGCAGGACAGTAGGTAATTCACCCCTCCACTTT. The chain joins TRBV25-1 to TRBJ1-6; D is possibly TRBD1 (5 bases). Trimming removed 6 bases from V and 6 bases from J, with 9 bases in between. Germline V gives CDR1 MGHDK, CDR2 SYGVNS. The CDR3 length is 13 residues. The full variable domain, in which reference TRBV25-1 and TRBJ1-6 provide the parts outside the CDR3, is EADIYQTPRYLVIGTGKKITLECSQTMGHDKMYWYQQDPGMELHLIHYSYGVNSTEKGDLSSESTVSRIRTEHFPLTLESARPSHTSQYLCASRTVGNSPLHFGNGTRLTVT.

J is TRBJ2-7 and V is TRBV4-3; maybe TRBD2 (6 bases). There are 14 residues in the CDR3. V was clipped by 4 bases and J by 12 bases, with 22 bases between them. Germline V gene data show CDR1 as LGHNA and CDR2 as YSLEER. The CDR3 region is CASSRGTTPAGRYF. For the CDR3, the DNA is TGCGCCAGCAGCCGGGGGACGACTCCCGCGGGGAGGTACTTC.

The V gene is TRBV6-2 or TRBV6-3, the J gene TRBJ1-5; D might be TRBD1 (6 bases). Germline V gene sequence: CDR1 MNHEY, CDR2 SVGEGT. The CDR3 runs 16 residues. Trimming took off 4 bases at V and 2 bases at J, with 15 bases between the two ends. The CDR3 here is CASSLPGTSGNQPQHF. The CDR3 bases are TGTGCCAGCAGTTTACCTGGGACAAGTGGCAATCAGCCCCAGCATTTT.

This sequence joins TRBV5-1 and TRBJ2-5; perhaps TRBD1 as D (5 bases). Trimming cost V 4 bases and J 2 bases, with 12 bases left between them. Per germline, CDR1 SGHRS and CDR2 YFSETQ. The CDR3 consists of 14 residues. The CDR3 protein is CASSMLGAQETQYF. DNA for the CDR3: TGCGCCAGCAGCATGTTAGGGGCTCAAGAGACCCAGTACTTC. The entire variable domain, with the rest obtained from reference TRBV5-1 and TRBJ2-5, is as follows: KAGVTQTPRYLIKTRGQQVTLSCSPISGHRSVSWYQQTPGQGLQFLFEYFSETQRNKGNFPGRFSGRQFSNSRSEMNVSTLELGDSALYLCASSMLGAQETQYFGPGTRLLVL.

This clone is a singleton in its sample. The chain links TRBV19 to TRBJ2-7, with D perhaps matching TRBD2 (5 bases). Trimming took off 3 bases at V and 2 bases at J, with 17 bases between the two ends. This CDR3 spans 16 amino acids. The V gene's germline CDR1 is LNHDA and CDR2 SQIVND (reference sequence). The CDR3 reads CASSMGRSDTPYEQYF. CDR3 sequence (DNA): TGTGCCAGTAGTATGGGGAGAAGCGACACCCCCTACGAGCAGTACTTC. The variable domain in full, with the rest retrieved from reference TRBV19 and TRBJ2-7, is DGGITQSPKYLFRKEGQNVTLSCEQNLNHDAMYWYRQDPGQGLRLIYYSQIVNDFQKGDIAEGYSVSREKKESFPLTVTSAQKNPTAFYLCASSMGRSDTPYEQYFGPGTRLTVT.

The CDR3 reads CASSPDRDPYGYTF. In DNA form, the CDR3 reads TGTGCCAGTAGCCCCGACAGGGACCCCTATGGCTACACCTTC. The gene calls are TRBV19 and TRBJ1-2; TRBD1 agrees at 7 bases. CDR3 length equals 14 residues. V was pared by 6 bases and J by 4 bases, with 8 bases of the junction left unmatched. Germline V CDR1 and CDR2: LNHDA, SQIVND (reference sequence).

The rearrangement uses TRBV3-1 (or the pseudogene TRBV3-2) and TRBJ2-7, with a possible D match to TRBD2 (5 bases). Trimming removed 3 bases at V and 6 bases at J, with 9 bases between. The CDR3 totals 12 residues. Looked up from germline, CDR1 is LGHDT and CDR2 is YNNKEL (reference sequence). The CDR3 bases are TGTGCCAGCAGCCACGGGGAAAGCGAGCAGTACTTC. Translated, it gives CASSHGESEQYF.

The chain uses TRBV2 and TRBJ1-1; possible D gene TRBD1, 6 bases. CDR3 size: 15 residues. V dropped 5 bases and J dropped 0 bases, with 13 bases sitting between them. Looked up from germline, CDR1 is SNHLY and CDR2 is FYNNEI. Here the CDR3 reads CASSTGTPLNTEAFF. The CDR3 DNA is TGTGCCAGCAGTACCGGGACACCTCTGAACACTGAAGCTTTCTTT.

The chain carries TRBV4-3 and TRBJ1-2; no definite D call. Per the germline V gene, CDR1 is LGHNA and CDR2 is YSLEER. This CDR3 is 15 amino acids long. V was cut by 2 bases and J by 4 bases, with 14 bases left in between. This chain's CDR3 is CASSQQGTGLYGYTF. DNA for the CDR3: TGCGCCAGCAGCCAACAAGGAACCGGACTCTATGGCTACACCTTC.

The chain links TRBV6-6 to TRBJ1-4; D is perhaps TRBD1 (5 bases). Germline CDR1 reads MNHNY; CDR2 reads SVGAGI (reference sequence). Trimming removed 7 bases from V and 8 bases from J, with 14 bases in between. The CDR3 runs 13 residues. The CDR3 here is CASTPGVGEKLFF. The CDR3 nucleotides are TGTGCCAGCACCCCGGGGGTAGGGGAAAAACTGTTTTTT.

The chain employs TRBV6-5 and TRBJ1-1, with D uncertain. With 7 bases removed from V and 0 bases from J, the gap between germline ends came to 12 bases. CDR1 and CDR2 (germline): MNHEY, SVGAGI. CDR3 size: 14 residues. The CDR3 nucleotides are TGTGCCAGCACGCCCGCGGGCCTGAACACTGAAGCTTTCTTT. It is translated as CASTPAGLNTEAFF.

A few counts support this clone. This rearrangement joins TRBV2 to TRBJ1-5, with D possibly TRBD1 on 5 matching bases. Trimming cost V 5 bases and J 0 bases, with 11 bases left between them. The CDR3 has 15 amino acids. Germline CDR1 SNHLY, CDR2 FYNNEI. The CDR3 here is CASSLGQHSNQPQHF. CDR3 DNA: TGTGCCAGCAGTTTGGGGCAGCATAGCAATCAGCCCCAGCATTTT. The full variable domain, completed using reference TRBV2 and TRBJ1-5, is EPEVTQTPSHQVTQMGQEVILRCVPISNHLYFYWYRQILGQKVEFLVSFYNNEISEKSEIFDDQFSVERPDGSNFTLKIRSTKLEDSAMYFCASSLGQHSNQPQHFGDGTRLSIL.

This sequence joins TRBV19 and TRBJ1-4, with D tentatively TRBD1 (6 bases). The germline CDR1 and CDR2 sequences are LNHDA and SQIVND (reference sequence). The CDR3 totals 16 residues. Trimming cost V 5 bases and J 13 bases, with 26 bases left between them. This CDR3 reads CASSPSIQGNPPRLFF. The CDR3 DNA follows: TGTGCCAGTAGTCCATCTATACAGGGTAACCCCCCTCGACTGTTTTTT.